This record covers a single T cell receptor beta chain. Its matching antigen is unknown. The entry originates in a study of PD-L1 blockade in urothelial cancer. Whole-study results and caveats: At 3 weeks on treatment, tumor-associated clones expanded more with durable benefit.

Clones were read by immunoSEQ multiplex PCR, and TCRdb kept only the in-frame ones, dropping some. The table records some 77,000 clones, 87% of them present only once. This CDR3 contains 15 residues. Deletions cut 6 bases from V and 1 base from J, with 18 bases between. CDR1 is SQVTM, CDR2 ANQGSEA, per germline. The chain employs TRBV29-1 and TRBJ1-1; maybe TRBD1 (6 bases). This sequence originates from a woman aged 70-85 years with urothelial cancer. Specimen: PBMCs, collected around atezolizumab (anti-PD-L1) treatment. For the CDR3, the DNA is TGCAGCGTCACCGGTTCGGGGGGCCAGAACACTGAAGCTTTCTTT. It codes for CSVTGSGGQNTEAFF.